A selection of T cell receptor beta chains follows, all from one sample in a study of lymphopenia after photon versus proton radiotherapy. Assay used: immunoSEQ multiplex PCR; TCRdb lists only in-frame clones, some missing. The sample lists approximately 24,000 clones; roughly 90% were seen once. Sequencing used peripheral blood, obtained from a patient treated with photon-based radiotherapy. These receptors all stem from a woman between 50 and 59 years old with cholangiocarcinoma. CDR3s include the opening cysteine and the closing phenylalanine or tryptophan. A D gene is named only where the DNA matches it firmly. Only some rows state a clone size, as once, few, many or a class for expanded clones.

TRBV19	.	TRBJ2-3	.	CASTGRSTDTQYF	TGTGCCAGTACAGGGCGAAGCACAGATACGCAGTATTTT
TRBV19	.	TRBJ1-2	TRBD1	CASSIPGTVYGYTF	TGTGCCAGTAGTATCCCCGGGACAGTCTATGGCTACACCTTC
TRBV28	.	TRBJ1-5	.	CASRRGPSGQPQHF	TGTGCCAGCAGACGGGGACCTTCGGGCCAGCCCCAGCATTTT
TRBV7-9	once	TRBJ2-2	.	CASSLAKPGLSTGELFF	TGTGCCAGCAGCTTAGCGAAACCAGGGTTGAGCACCGGGGAGCTGTTTTTT
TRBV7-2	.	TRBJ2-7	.	CASSLARDYEQYF	TGTGCCAGCAGCTTAGCCAGGGACTACGAGCAGTACTTC
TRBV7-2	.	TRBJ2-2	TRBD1	CASSPWTGKTNTGELFF	TGTGCCAGCAGCCCCTGGACAGGCAAAACGAACACCGGGGAGCTGTTTTTT
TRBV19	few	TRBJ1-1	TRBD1	CASSIKTGLNTEAFF	TGTGCCAGTAGTATCAAGACAGGGCTGAACACTGAAGCTTTCTTT
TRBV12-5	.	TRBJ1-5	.	CASGFEYNQPQHF	TGTGCTAGTGGTTTTGAGTATAATCAGCCCCAGCATTTT
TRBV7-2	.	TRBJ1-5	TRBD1	CASSSRTGEGQPQHF	TGTGCCAGCAGCTCGCGGACAGGGGAGGGTCAGCCCCAGCATTTT
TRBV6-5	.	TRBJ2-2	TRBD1	CASSTTGQGLGELFF	TGTGCCAGCAGTACCACGGGACAGGGGCTCGGGGAGCTGTTTTTT
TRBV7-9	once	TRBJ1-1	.	CASSPQGVDTEAFF	TGTGCCAGCAGCCCACAGGGTGTAGACACTGAAGCTTTCTTT
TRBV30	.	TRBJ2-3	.	CAWAPGTDTQYF	TGTGCCTGGGCTCCAGGCACAGATACGCAGTATTTT
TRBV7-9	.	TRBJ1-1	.	CASSRSQGLPTEAFF	TGTGCCAGCAGCCGATCACAGGGTCTCCCCACTGAAGCTTTCTTT
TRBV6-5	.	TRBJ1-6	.	CASSYSSWNGSPLHF	TGTGCCAGCAGTTACTCGTCCTGGAACGGGTCACCCCTCCACTTT
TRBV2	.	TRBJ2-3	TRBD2	CASRVTSGGAGDTQYF	TGTGCCAGCAGGGTGACTAGCGGGGGGGCGGGAGATACGCAGTATTTT
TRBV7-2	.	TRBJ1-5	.	CASSLEGSNQPQHF	TGTGCCAGCAGCTTAGAGGGGAGCAATCAGCCCCAGCATTTT
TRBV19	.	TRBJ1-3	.	CASSPPGVSGNTIYF	TGTGCCAGTAGTCCCCCGGGAGTCTCTGGAAACACCATATATTTT
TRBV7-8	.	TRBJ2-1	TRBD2	CASSLWASGGVSEQFF	TGTGCCAGCAGCTTATGGGCTAGCGGGGGGGTCAGTGAGCAGTTCTTC
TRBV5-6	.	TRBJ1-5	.	CASSLKQVRTQHF	TGTGCCAGCAGCTTGAAGCAGGTCAGGACCCAGCATTTT
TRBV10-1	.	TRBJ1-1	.	CASSEAQYTEAFF	TGCGCCAGCAGTGAAGCCCAATACACTGAAGCTTTCTTT
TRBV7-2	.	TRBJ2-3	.	CASSSGASAPDTQYF	TGTGCCAGCAGCTCAGGAGCCAGCGCTCCAGATACGCAGTATTTT
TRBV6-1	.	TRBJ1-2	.	CASSEETVIFNYGYTF	TGTGCCAGCAGTGAAGAGACAGTAATTTTTAACTATGGCTACACCTTC
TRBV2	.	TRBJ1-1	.	CASRGLIKARTEAFF	TGTGCCAGCAGGGGTTTAATAAAGGCGAGGACTGAAGCTTTCTTT